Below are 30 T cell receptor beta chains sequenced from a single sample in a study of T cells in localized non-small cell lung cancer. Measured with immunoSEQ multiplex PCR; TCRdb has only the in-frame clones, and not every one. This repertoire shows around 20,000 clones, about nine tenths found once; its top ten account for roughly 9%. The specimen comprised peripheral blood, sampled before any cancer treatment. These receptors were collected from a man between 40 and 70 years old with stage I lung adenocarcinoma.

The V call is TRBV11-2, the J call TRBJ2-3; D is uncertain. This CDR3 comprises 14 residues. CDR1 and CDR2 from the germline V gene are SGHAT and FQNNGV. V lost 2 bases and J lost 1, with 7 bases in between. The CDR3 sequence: CASSLLIGTDTQYF. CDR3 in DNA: TGTGCCAGCAGCTTATTGATTGGCACAGATACGCAGTATTTT.

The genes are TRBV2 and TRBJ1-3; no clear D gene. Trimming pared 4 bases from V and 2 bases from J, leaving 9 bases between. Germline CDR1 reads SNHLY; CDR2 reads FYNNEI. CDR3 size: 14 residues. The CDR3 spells CASSVTAPGNTIYF. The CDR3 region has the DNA TGTGCCAGCAGTGTCACGGCCCCTGGAAACACCATATATTTT.

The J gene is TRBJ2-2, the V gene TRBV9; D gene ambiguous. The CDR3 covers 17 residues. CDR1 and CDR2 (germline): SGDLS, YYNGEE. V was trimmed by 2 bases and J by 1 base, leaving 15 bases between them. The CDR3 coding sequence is TGTGCCAGCAGCGTCTTCCCCGACTGGGGGAACACCGGGGAGCTGTTTTTT. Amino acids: CASSVFPDWGNTGELFF.

The CDR3 region has the DNA TGTGCCACCGGCGGGGGTGAGACCCAGTACTTC. As protein: CATGGGETQYF. The V gene is TRBV2, the J gene TRBJ2-5, with TRBD2 matching over 7 bases. This CDR3 contains 11 residues. Germline V gene data show CDR1 as SNHLY and CDR2 as FYNNEI. J lost 5 bases, V lost 10 bases, and 4 bases had no gene match.

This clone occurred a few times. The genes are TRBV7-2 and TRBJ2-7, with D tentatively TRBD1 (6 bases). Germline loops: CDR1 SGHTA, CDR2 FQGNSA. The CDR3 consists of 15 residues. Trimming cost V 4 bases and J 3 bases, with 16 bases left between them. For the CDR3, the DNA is TGTGCCAGCAGCTCCTTCAGGGGACCCAGCTACGAGCAGTACTTC. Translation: CASSSFRGPSYEQYF.

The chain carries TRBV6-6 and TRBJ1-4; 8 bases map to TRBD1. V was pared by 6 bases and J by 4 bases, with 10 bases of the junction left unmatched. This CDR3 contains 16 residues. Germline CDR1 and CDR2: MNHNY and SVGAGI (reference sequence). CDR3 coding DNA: TGTGCCAGCAGACCGGGACAGGCTCAGTATAATGAAAAACTGTTTTTT. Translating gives CASRPGQAQYNEKLFF.

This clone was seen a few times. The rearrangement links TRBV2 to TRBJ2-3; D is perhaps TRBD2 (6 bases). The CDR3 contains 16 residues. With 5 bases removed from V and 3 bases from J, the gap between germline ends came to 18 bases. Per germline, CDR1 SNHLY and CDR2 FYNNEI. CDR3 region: CASSPPPGVWTDTQYF. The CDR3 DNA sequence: TGTGCCAGCAGTCCACCCCCGGGGGTATGGACAGATACGCAGTATTTT.

The CDR3 region has the DNA TGTGCCAGCAGCTTTGAGCCTATGAACACTGAAGCTTTCTTT. Protein sequence: CASSFEPMNTEAFF. This chain connects TRBV5-5 to TRBJ1-1, with D unclear. V was cut by 2 bases and J by 0 bases, with 8 bases left in between. The CDR3 loop spans 14 amino acids. Germline V lookup: CDR1 SGHKS, CDR2 YYEKEE (reference sequence).

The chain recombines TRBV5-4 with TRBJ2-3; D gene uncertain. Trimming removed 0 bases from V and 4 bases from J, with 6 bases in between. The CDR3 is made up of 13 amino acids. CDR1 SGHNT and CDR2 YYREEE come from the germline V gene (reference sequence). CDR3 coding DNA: TGTGCCAGCAGCTTGGACCGTCCAGATACGCAGTATTTT. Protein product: CASSLDRPDTQYF.

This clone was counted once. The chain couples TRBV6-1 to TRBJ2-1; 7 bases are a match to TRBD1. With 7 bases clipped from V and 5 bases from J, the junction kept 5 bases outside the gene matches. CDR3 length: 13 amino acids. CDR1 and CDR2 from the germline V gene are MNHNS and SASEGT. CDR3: CASTTGVNNEQFF. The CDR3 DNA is TGTGCCAGCACCACAGGGGTTAACAATGAGCAGTTCTTC.

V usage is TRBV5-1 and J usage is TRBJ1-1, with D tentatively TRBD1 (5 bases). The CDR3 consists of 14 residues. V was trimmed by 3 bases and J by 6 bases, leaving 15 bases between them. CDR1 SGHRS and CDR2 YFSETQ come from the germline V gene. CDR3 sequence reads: CASSYYGASSEAFF. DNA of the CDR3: TGCGCCAGCAGCTACTACGGGGCAAGCTCTGAAGCTTTCTTT. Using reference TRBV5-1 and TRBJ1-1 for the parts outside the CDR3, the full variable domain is KAGVTQTPRYLIKTRGQQVTLSCSPISGHRSVSWYQQTPGQGLQFLFEYFSETQRNKGNFPGRFSGRQFSNSRSEMNVSTLELGDSALYLCASSYYGASSEAFFGQGTRLTVV.

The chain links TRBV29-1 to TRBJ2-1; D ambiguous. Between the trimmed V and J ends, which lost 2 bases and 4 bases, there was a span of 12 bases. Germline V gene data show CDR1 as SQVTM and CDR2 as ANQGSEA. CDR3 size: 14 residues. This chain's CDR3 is CSVETLSNYNEQFF. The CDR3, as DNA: TGCAGCGTTGAAACACTATCCAATTACAATGAGCAGTTCTTC.

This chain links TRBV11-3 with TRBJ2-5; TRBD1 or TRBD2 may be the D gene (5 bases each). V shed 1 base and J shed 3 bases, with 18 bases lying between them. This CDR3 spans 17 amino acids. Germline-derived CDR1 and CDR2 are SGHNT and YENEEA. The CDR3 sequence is CASSLGHWGSREETQYF. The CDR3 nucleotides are TGTGCCAGCAGCTTAGGTCACTGGGGGTCGCGGGAAGAGACCCAGTACTTC.

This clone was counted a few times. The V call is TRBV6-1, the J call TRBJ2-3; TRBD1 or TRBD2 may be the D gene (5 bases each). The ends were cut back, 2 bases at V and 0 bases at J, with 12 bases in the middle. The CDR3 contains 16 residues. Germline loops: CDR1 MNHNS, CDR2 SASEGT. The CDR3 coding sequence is TGTGCCAGCAGTGAATCCGCGTGGGGGAGCACAGATACGCAGTATTTT. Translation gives CASSESAWGSTDTQYF.

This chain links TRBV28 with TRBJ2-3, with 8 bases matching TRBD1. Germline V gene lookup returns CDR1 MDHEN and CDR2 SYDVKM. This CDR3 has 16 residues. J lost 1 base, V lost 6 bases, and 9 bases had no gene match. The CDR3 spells CASSYSETGGTDTQYF. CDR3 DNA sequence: TGTGCCAGCAGCTACTCCGAGACAGGGGGCACAGATACGCAGTATTTT.

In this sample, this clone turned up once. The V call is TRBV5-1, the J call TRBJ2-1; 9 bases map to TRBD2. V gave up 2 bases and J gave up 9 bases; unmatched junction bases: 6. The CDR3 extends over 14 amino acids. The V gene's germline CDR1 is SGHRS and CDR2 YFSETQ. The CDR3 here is CASSFGTSSVEQFF. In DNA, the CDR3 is TGCGCCAGCAGCTTTGGGACTAGCTCGGTTGAGCAGTTCTTC.

The CDR3 nucleotides are TGCAGCACATCATACGGTCAGACTGAAGCTTTCTTT. The encoded protein is CSTSYGQTEAFF. This rearrangement joins TRBV29-1 to TRBJ1-1; D call uncertain. The CDR3 consists of 12 residues. V lost 8 bases and J lost 5, with 15 bases in between. Germline V gene lookup returns CDR1 SQVTM and CDR2 ANQGSEA. Full variable domain (missing parts from reference TRBV29-1 and TRBJ1-1): SAVISQKPSRDICQRGTSLTIQCQVDSQVTMMFWYRQQPGQSLTLIATANQGSEATYESGFVIDKFPISRPNLTFSTLTVSNMSPEDSSIYLCSTSYGQTEAFFGQGTRLTVV.

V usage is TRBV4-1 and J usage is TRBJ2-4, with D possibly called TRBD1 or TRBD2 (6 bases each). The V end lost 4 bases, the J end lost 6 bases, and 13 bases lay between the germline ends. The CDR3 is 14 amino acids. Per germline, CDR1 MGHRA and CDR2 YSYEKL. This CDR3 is CASSLGGQGNIQYF. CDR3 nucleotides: TGCGCCAGCAGCCTAGGGGGGCAAGGAAACATTCAGTACTTC.

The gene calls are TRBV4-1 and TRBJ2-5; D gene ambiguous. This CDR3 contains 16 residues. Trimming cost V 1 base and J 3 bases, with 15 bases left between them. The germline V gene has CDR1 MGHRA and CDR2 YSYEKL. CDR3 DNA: TGCGCCAGCAGCCAAGTTGTTTCCGGGCTGGAAGAGACCCAGTACTTC. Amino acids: CASSQVVSGLEETQYF.

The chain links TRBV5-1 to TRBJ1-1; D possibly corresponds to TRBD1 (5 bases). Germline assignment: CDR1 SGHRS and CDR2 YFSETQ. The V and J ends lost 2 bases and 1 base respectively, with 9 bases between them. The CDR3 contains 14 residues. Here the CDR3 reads CASSFRQPNTEAFF. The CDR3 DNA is TGCGCCAGCAGCTTTAGACAGCCGAACACTGAAGCTTTCTTT.

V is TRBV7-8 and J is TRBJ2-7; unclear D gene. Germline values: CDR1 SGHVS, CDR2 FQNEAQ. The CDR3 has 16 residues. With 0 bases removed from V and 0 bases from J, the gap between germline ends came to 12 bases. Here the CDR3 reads CASSLAGSESSYEQYF. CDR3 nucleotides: TGTGCCAGCAGCTTAGCAGGCAGTGAGAGCTCCTACGAGCAGTACTTC.

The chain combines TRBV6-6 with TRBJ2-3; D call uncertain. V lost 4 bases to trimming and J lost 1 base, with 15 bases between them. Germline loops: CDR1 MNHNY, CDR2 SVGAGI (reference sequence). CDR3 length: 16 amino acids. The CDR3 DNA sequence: TGTGCCAGCAGTTTAAAGACCCCCTCGGGCACAGATACGCAGTATTTT. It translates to CASSLKTPSGTDTQYF.

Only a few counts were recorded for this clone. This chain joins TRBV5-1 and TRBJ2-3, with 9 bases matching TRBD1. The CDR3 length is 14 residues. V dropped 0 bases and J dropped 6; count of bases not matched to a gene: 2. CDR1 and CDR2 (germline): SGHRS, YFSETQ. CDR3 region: CASSLGTGADTQYF. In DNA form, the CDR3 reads TGCGCCAGCAGCTTGGGGACAGGGGCCGATACGCAGTATTTT.

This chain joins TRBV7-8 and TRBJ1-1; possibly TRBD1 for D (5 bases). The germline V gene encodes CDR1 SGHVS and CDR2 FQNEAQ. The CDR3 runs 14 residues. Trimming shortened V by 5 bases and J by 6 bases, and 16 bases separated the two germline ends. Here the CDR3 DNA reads TGTGCCAGCAGCCTACCCGGAGGGGCGGCTGAAGCTTTCTTT. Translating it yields CASSLPGGAAEAFF.

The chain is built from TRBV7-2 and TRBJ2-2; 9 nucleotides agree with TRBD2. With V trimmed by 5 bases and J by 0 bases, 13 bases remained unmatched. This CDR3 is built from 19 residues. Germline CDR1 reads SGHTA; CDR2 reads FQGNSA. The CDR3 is CASSRPYSGGMTNTGELFF. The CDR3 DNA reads TGTGCCAGCAGCCGCCCCTACAGCGGGGGGATGACGAACACCGGGGAGCTGTTTTTT.

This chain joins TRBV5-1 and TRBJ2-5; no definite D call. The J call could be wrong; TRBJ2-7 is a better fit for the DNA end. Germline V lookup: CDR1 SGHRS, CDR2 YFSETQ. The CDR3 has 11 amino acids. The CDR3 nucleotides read TGCGCCAGCAGCTTGGCGGGCGAGCAGTACTTC. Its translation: CASSLAGEQYF.

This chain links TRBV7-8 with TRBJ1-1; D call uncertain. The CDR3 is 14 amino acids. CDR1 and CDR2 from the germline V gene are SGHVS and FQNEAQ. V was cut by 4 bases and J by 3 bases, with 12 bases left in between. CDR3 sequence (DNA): TGTGCCAGCAGCTCCATGGTCTGGGACACTGAAGCTTTCTTT. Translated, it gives CASSSMVWDTEAFF.

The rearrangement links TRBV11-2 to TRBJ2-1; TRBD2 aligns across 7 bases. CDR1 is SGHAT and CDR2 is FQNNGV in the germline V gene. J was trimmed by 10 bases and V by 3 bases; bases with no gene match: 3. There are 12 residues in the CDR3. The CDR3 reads CASSFLAAEQFF. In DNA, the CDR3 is TGTGCCAGCAGCTTCCTAGCGGCCGAGCAGTTCTTC.

The CDR3 coding sequence is TGTGCCAGCAGCTTGGGGGACAGGGTTACGGGAAACACCATATATTTT. Translated: CASSLGDRVTGNTIYF. The gene calls are TRBV5-4 and TRBJ1-3; 9 nucleotides align to TRBD1. Germline CDR1 and CDR2: SGHNT and YYREEE (reference sequence). The CDR3 contains 16 residues. With V trimmed by 0 bases and J by 4 bases, 5 bases remained unmatched.

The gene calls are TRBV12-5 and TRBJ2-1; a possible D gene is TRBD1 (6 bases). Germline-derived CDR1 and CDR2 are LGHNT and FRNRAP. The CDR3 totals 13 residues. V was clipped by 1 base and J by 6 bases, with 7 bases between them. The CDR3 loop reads CASGLEGGNEQFF. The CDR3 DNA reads TGTGCTAGTGGTTTGGAAGGGGGCAATGAGCAGTTCTTC.